This T cell receptor (beta chain) was recorded in a study of post-analysis software for immune sequencing data. The study's findings and limits: The F measure placed samples prepared in the same batch into strongly shared clusters. Patients had higher frequencies than controls of a few TRBV segments, including TRBV5-6, TRBV5-1 and TRBV20-1.

This CDR3 spans 12 amino acids. Looked up from germline, CDR1 is DFQATT and CDR2 is SNEGSKA (reference sequence). V was cut by 4 bases and J by 0 bases, with 6 bases left in between. Ten or more counts support this clonotype. Its specificity is not known. Unique molecular identifiers featured in each of the TCR beta cDNA libraries. Each CDR3 protein gets one entry after TCRdb re-called the PCR reads with MiXCR. This sample has about 160,000 distinct CDR3 sequences, with 35% to 40% found just once. The material sequenced was blood, taken after autologous hematopoietic stem cell transplantation. This sequence joins TRBV20-1 and TRBJ2-5; TRBD1 is a possible D gene (5 bases). The source is a girl between 5 and 17 years old with multiple sclerosis. CDR3 sequence (DNA): TGCAGTGCTAAGGGGAACCAAGAGACCCAGTACTTC. Amino acid sequence: CSAKGNQETQYF.